This T cell receptor beta chain was found in a study of identical twins (dated by TCRdb to 2015 to 2016). Some background on the complete study: To test whether fetal clonotypes persist, this study deep-sequenced TCR alpha and beta repertoires from monozygotic twins, from unrelated adults of various ages, and from cord blood. To rule out contamination, the twin experiments were replicated at different times with different library preparation protocols. Overall results and qualifications from the work: In monozygotic twins, recombination models systematically underestimated out-of-frame TCR alpha sharing, but the models matched the sharing seen between unrelated individuals. Abundant cord blood beta clonotypes carried fewer insertions; young adult naive repertoires showed a weaker similar trend, while memory repertoires showed none. Because the same donors could not be followed over many years, the conclusions relied on cross-sectional statistical analysis. Compared with coincidental sharing between unrelated individuals, out-of-frame TCR alpha sequences shared between twins showed an excess of sequences with low generation probability. In beta out-of-frame sequences, excess twin sharing was weaker, because having fewer shared sequences lowered the signal-to-noise ratio. Invariant T cells such as MAIT and iNKT could partly confound zero-insertion analyses, though diverse VJ usage argued against this for most clonotypes.

This clonotype was seen at least ten times. This receptor's antigen is unknown. Within one base of it there is no much larger clone, and no base qualities were kept. The protocol used for the library was 5' RACE. The instrument given in TCRdb is Illumina HiSeq 2000. A universal primer binding site was introduced by template switching, and a unique molecular identifier was present in the final cDNA, enabling accurate counting of TCR cDNA molecules. Specific primers in the conserved constant-segment region were used to synthesize first-strand cDNA for the TCR alpha and beta chains. To control for contamination, each cDNA library was double barcoded with a SMART-Mk sample barcode plus Illumina barcodes. Two successive PCR steps introduced TruSeq adapter sequences along with Illumina sample barcodes. TCR alpha and beta cDNA libraries were sequenced on the Illumina HiSeq platform with custom primers. Processing in the source paper ran as follows. Raw reads were processed with MiGEC to extract unique molecular identifiers, and MiXCR was used to determine CDR3 positions. For each individual, recombination models were inferred using an EM algorithm with the repgenHMM and IGoR tools. The tcR package in R was used for shared clonotype analysis, with sharing normalized by the product of cloneset sizes. To study raw recombination free of thymic and clonal selection effects, out-of-frame nonproductive sequences were analyzed. TCRdb cleaned the public reads at Q25 with fastp, built clones with MiXCR and kept in-frame beta chains. Merged by CDR3 protein, the rows form single entries marked with the most common genes and DNA. TCRdb, not the original authors, processed these V and J calls. For this sample there are about 530,000 distinct CDR3 sequences; approximately 20% appear just once. Approximately 0.52% of the sample goes to the ten largest clones.

The CDR3 spans 15 residues, from the cysteine through the phenylalanine. This entry keeps only the CDR3 DNA: 45 bases, framed from base 1. The germline ends are 13 bases apart after V is trimmed by 2 bases and J by 5 bases. CDR1 SGHRS and CDR2 YFSETQ are derived from the germline V gene. Every donor was a healthy Caucasian. The twin cohort consisted of three pairs of female monozygotic twins, all aged roughly 18 to 30 years. Positive isolation kits from Invitrogen were used to isolate CD4+ and CD8+ T cell populations. These data are also associated with another study on yellow fever vaccine responses in identical twins. Reported in the second study: The authors reported that the T cell response to vaccination in identical twins appeared partly convergent and partly personalized. Focusing on identical twins, the study followed the T cell clones that responded to the vaccine, and did so with precision.

The rearrangement combines TRBV5-1 with TRBJ2-2; the D call could be TRBD1 or TRBD2, with each sharing 5 bases. This TCR came from a woman younger than 35 in good health. The specimen was CD4+ T cells sorted from blood. The DNA sequence follows: TGCGCCAGCAGCTTCGAGGCAGGGAGTACCGGGGAGCTGTTTTTT. Its translation is CASSFEAGSTGELFF.